This TCR beta chain emerged from a study of PD-L1 blockade in urothelial cancer. Study information: Prior chemotherapy in patients spanned 0 to 3 regimens. Peripheral blood specimens exhibited a median yield of 141,255 T cells. Study outcomes and limitations: In blood at 3 weeks, tumor-associated clones expanded more among patients with durable benefit.

Repertoires were generated with immunoSEQ multiplex PCR, while TCRdb's copy carries only in-frame clones and drops some. The table records fewer than 55,000 clones, approximately 82% of them present only once. Germline-derived CDR1 and CDR2 are SGHRS and YFSETQ. The CDR3 length is 17 residues. V was pared by 2 bases and J by 1 base, with 11 bases of the junction left unmatched. Remarks on this clone: The antigen is unknown.

The clonotype originates from a man in his sixties or seventies with urothelial cancer. Sequencing was performed on PBMCs, taken around atezolizumab (anti-PD-L1) treatment. The J gene is TRBJ1-2, the V gene TRBV5-1; 7 bases fit TRBD1. This CDR3 is CASSLSTGTEINYGYTF. CDR3 coding DNA: TGCGCCAGCAGCTTATCAACCGGGACAGAGATTAACTATGGCTACACCTTC.